These 16 T cell receptor beta chains originate from one sample sequenced in a study of Graves' ophthalmopathy and Graves' hyperthyroidism. The study amplified TCR beta CDR3 regions using RNA transcripts. Amplification began with first-round RT-PCR using HTBI primers, then second-round multiplex PCR was performed. TCRdb re-analysed the multiplex PCR reads in MiXCR, keeping a single row per CDR3 protein. The table includes a few hundred thousand distinct CDR3 sequences, about 15% detected once. The sequenced sample consisted of peripheral blood. The receptors were gathered from an adult woman with stable Graves' hyperthyroidism.

This chain connects TRBV29-1 to TRBJ1-1; 8 bases line up with TRBD1. V lost 7 bases and J lost 0; bases outside the gene matches: 7. Germline CDR1 and CDR2: SQVTM and ANQGSEA. This CDR3 is built from 14 residues. CDR3 in amino acids: CSGKRQGMNTEAFF. CDR3 bases: TGCAGCGGAAAGAGACAGGGGATGAACACTGAAGCTTTCTTT.

This clonotype was observed at least ten times. The J gene is TRBJ1-5, the V gene TRBV7-2, with 7 bases identical to TRBD1. V lost 2 bases and J lost 7; bases outside the gene matches: 5. The CDR3 is made up of 14 amino acids. The germline V gene encodes CDR1 SGHTA and CDR2 FQGNSA. CDR3 sequence reads: CASSLLGGGQPQHF. The DNA of the CDR3 is TGTGCCAGCAGCTTATTAGGGGGCGGGCAGCCCCAGCATTTT.

In the case of this clonotype: A read error is likely, as this CDR3 ends without the conserved phenylalanine or tryptophan. The chain joins TRBV11-2 to TRBJ2-7, with TRBD1 identical over 10 bases. Unmatched junction bases numbered 4, after V lost 5 bases and J lost 0 bases. From germline, CDR1 is SGHAT and CDR2 FQNNGV. The CDR3 has 15 residues. The CDR3 protein is CASSLTGGLSYEQYY. CDR3 coding DNA: TGTGCCAGCAGCCTGACAGGGGGCCTCTCCTACGAGCAGTACTAC.

This clonotype showed up many times. V usage is TRBV7-2 and J usage is TRBJ2-7; no clear D gene. Germline values: CDR1 SGHTA, CDR2 FQGNSA. The CDR3 extends over 15 amino acids. Trimming shortened V by 1 base and J by 0 bases, and 10 bases separated the two germline ends. As DNA, the CDR3 is TGTGCCAGCAGCTTAGAGGAGACTGGCTCCTACGAGCAGTACTTC. The encoded protein is CASSLEETGSYEQYF.

This clonotype was observed a few times. This chain joins TRBV4-1 and TRBJ2-7; 8 positions agree with TRBD2. The ends lost 1 base at V and 4 bases at J; junction bases unmatched: 9. Germline V gene sequence: CDR1 MGHRA, CDR2 YSYEKL. This CDR3 comprises 16 residues. In DNA form, the CDR3 reads TGCGCCAGCAGCCAAGTGACAAGCGGGGGATTATACGAGCAGTACTTC. Protein: CASSQVTSGGLYEQYF.

This clonotype was recorded many times. This chain connects TRBV7-8 to TRBJ2-7; 8 bases fit TRBD2. Per germline, CDR1 SGHVS and CDR2 FQNEAQ. V shed 1 base and J 7 bases; nucleotides not matched to a gene: 9. CDR3 length: 15 amino acids. CDR3 sequence: CASSLGLAGAGEQYF. Written as DNA, the CDR3 is TGTGCCAGCAGCTTAGGTCTAGCGGGTGCCGGGGAGCAGTACTTC.

This chain connects TRBV6-2 or TRBV6-3 to TRBJ2-5, with no clear D. V lost 2 bases to trimming and J lost 3 bases, with 7 bases between them. There are 13 residues in the CDR3. CDR1 and CDR2 from the germline V gene are MNHEY and SVGEGT. CDR3 residues: CASSYKVEETQYF. CDR3 DNA sequence: TGTGCCAGCAGTTACAAGGTAGAAGAGACCCAGTACTTC.

This clonotype turned up a few times. This chain connects TRBV5-1 to TRBJ2-7; possible D gene TRBD1, 5 bases. Germline V gives CDR1 SGHRS, CDR2 YFSETQ. Deletions cut 5 bases from V and 4 bases from J, with 16 bases between. The CDR3 is made up of 14 amino acids. The CDR3 here is CASRNQGFGYEQYF. The CDR3 nucleotides read TGCGCCAGCAGAAATCAGGGCTTCGGGTACGAGCAGTACTTC.

This clonotype has a count of ten or more. V gene TRBV9 combines with J gene TRBJ2-2; D is unresolved. The CDR3 runs 14 residues. The germline V gene has CDR1 SGDLS and CDR2 YYNGEE. The V and J ends lost 3 bases and 0 bases respectively, with 6 bases between them. DNA for the CDR3: TGTGCCAGCAGCGCCGATCCGAACACCGGGGAGCTGTTTTTT. Residues: CASSADPNTGELFF.

The sample holds many counts of this clonotype. This sequence joins TRBV28 and TRBJ2-1; 10 positions match TRBD1. The CDR3 runs to 15 residues. With 7 bases clipped from V and 4 bases from J, the junction kept 7 bases outside the gene matches. Germline V lookup: CDR1 MDHEN, CDR2 SYDVKM. The CDR3 protein is CASTIGTGEYNEQFF. In DNA, the CDR3 is TGTGCCAGCACTATCGGGACAGGGGAGTACAATGAGCAGTTCTTC.

This clonotype has at least ten counts. V is TRBV4-1 and J is TRBJ1-5; the match to TRBD1 covers 7 bases. The CDR3 is 17 amino acids. Germline V CDR1 and CDR2: MGHRA, YSYEKL. Trimming cost V 4 bases and J 0 bases; bases outside gene matches: 9. CDR3: CASSPLMGDSSNQPQHF. In DNA, the CDR3 is TGCGCCAGCAGCCCGCTCATGGGGGACAGTAGCAATCAGCCCCAGCATTTT.

This clonotype was detected many times. The chain links TRBV3-1 to TRBJ1-5, with a weak D call TRBD1 (5 bases). This CDR3 region has 14 residues. CDR1 and CDR2 (germline): LGHDT, YNNKEL (reference sequence). V was cut by 6 bases and J by 2 bases, with 11 bases left in between. Written as DNA, the CDR3 is TGTGCCAGCAGTACCGGGACTGGCAATCAGCCCCAGCATTTT. This sequence encodes CASSTGTGNQPQHF.

On this clonotype: This may arise from a read error, as a much more abundant clone is one base away. The chain combines TRBV6-2 or TRBV6-3 with TRBJ1-5; perhaps TRBD1 as D (5 bases). Per the germline V gene, CDR1 is MNHEY and CDR2 is SVGEGT. The CDR3 totals 15 residues. The CDR3 reads CASSYRGERNHPQHF. For the CDR3, the DNA is TGTGCCAGCAGTTACAGGGGCGAACGCAATCATCCCCAGCATTTT.

This clonotype occurred many times. A much more abundant neighbour one base away suggests this may be a read error. The chain carries TRBV6-5 and TRBJ2-7; maybe TRBD2 (5 bases). V lost 7 bases and J lost 3, with 19 bases in between. The CDR3 consists of 15 residues. Germline CDR1 reads MNHEY; CDR2 reads SVGAGI. The CDR3 nucleotides read TGTGCCAGCAAAAGCTACGCAGACGGGGACTACGAGCAGTACTTC. It codes for CASKSYADGDYEQYF.

This clonotype was counted many times. The chain has TRBV5-8 and TRBJ2-7, with 7 bases fitting TRBD2. The CDR3 extends over 14 amino acids. With V trimmed by 7 bases and J by 0 bases, 7 bases remained unmatched. Germline V gene data show CDR1 as SGHTS and CDR2 as YDEGEE. The DNA of the CDR3 is TGTGCCAGCTCCCGAGCGGGGATCTCCTACGAGCAGTACTTC. Amino acids: CASSRAGISYEQYF.

This chain links TRBV12-3 or TRBV12-4 with TRBJ1-2; 11 bases map to TRBD1. This CDR3 comprises 14 residues. The V and J ends lost 6 bases and 6 bases, in that order; junction bases with no gene match: 6. CDR3 DNA sequence: TGTGCCAGCAGCGACCGGACAGGGGGCGATGGCTACACCTTC. It encodes CASSDRTGGDGYTF.